Reported below is one T cell receptor beta chain. Its antigen is currently unknown. The record originates from a study of Tregs in tolerant kidney transplant recipients. The study, taken as a whole, reports: The most relevant donor-specific Treg TCRbeta repertoire apparently came from expansion with activated donor B cells. Few patients were studied, so findings need validation in larger groups. Biological reproducibility was not directly addressed, but technical replication error appeared minimal.

Related graft donors supplied nonmyeloablative bone marrow transplants, and mixed chimerism was transient. Unstimulated regulatory T cells (CD4+CD25+CD127-), CD4+CD25- non-regulatory cells, CD4 and CD8 cells were FACS-sorted from thawed PBMCs. The data were produced by immunoSEQ multiplex PCR, yet TCRdb's version contains in-frame clones alone and is incomplete. The sample's table shows some 15,000 clones. Sequenced material: CD4+ T cells from blood (PBMCs), taken 12 months after the transplant. The receptor was derived from a human patient who received a combined kidney and bone marrow transplant. Some T cells may trace back to the graft donor.

Partial CDR3 DNA: TGCAGTGCTAGACGTAGCGAGGGGGCGGATACG. The encoded protein is CSARRSEGADT. The CDR3 in its entirety is CSARRSEGADTQYF. The chain uses TRBV20-1 and TRBJ2-3; 7 bases line up with TRBD1. The read gets to within 3 residues of the CDR3 end, and the germline J gene fills in the rest. The V gene's germline CDR1 is DFQATT and CDR2 SNEGSKA (reference sequence). This CDR3 is 14 amino acids long. The J segment lost 6 bases and the V segment lost 2 bases, leaving 8 bases of the junction unmatched.